This T cell receptor beta chain was captured by sequencing in a study of cytomegalovirus exposure and HLA in healthy donors. General study results and limits: Segments of the TCR beta V type were, in most cases, productive about 87% or about 30% of the time in an earlier analysis.

A word on this clone: What it recognizes is unknown.

Per the germline V gene, CDR1 is MDHEN and CDR2 is SYDVKM. The V end was cut by 2 bases, the J end by 0 bases, with 23 bases between. This CDR3 comprises 20 residues. Primers included in the PCR were 60 Vbeta and 13 Jbeta primers. The assay was immunoSEQ multiplex PCR, and TCRdb's table has in-frame clones only and misses some. The sample includes roughly 180,000 clones, 82% of them seen just once. This receptor was taken from a male donor in good health and CMV-seronegative. The chain uses TRBV28 and TRBJ1-5; D is ambiguous. Source material: PBMCs. The CDR3 nucleotides are TGTGCCAGCAGTTTAGTCCAAAGACGGGGAAATGGAGGTAGCAATCAGCCCCAGCATTTT. This gives the protein CASSLVQRRGNGGSNQPQHF.